Listed here is a single TCR beta chain. This CDR3 is built from 17 residues. Germline assignment: CDR1 MNHEY and CDR2 SMNVEV (reference sequence). Trimming removed 1 base at V and 0 bases at J, with 13 bases between. Primers: 60 Vbeta forward and 13 Jbeta reverse. Sequencing used immunoSEQ multiplex PCR; TCRdb keeps in-frame clones, though not all of them. The repertoire consists of approximately 190,000 clones, with 65% to 90% occurring once and the leading ten covering 6.3%. This sample is part of a study of cytomegalovirus exposure and HLA in healthy donors. Source material: PBMCs. The chain carries TRBV27 and TRBJ2-1; D uncertain. This sequence was found in a man aged 35 to 55 in good health and CMV-seropositive. The DNA for the CDR3 is TGTGCCAGCAGTTTATTTACCCGCCTTAGCTCCTACAATGAGCAGTTCTTC. It codes for CASSLFTRLSSYNEQFF.